This record covers a single T cell receptor (beta chain). Its antigen is not yet known. No quality values exist for individual bases; no much larger clone is one base distant. Deep-resolution immunoSEQ TCR-beta sequencing was performed on DNA from uncultured naive and memory CD4+ T cells. The published analysis was carried out like this. Preprocessing removed nonproductive sequences and CDR3s not starting with C, not ending with F or W, or shorter than 7 amino acids. Cultured and uncultured naive and memory CD4+ repertoires were searched for previously identified spike- and CEF-reactive CDR3s. After three terminal residues were trimmed from each end, CDR3 homology was quantified as pairwise Levenshtein distance using the stringdist R package. Held by TCRdb, this immuneACCESS table contains in-frame sequences only and omits some clones. Under half of the omission traces to an unresolved V gene where checked; the cause of the rest is unknown. V and J calls and clone size are those listed in that table; D and trimming were worked out from the DNA. Counted in this sample were 55,000 to 70,000 clones; 93% of them appeared once. 0.2% to 0.25% of the sample is taken by the ten largest.

V was cut back by 4 bases and J by 0 bases, leaving a gap of 14 bases between them. From cysteine to phenylalanine, the CDR3 is 15 amino acids long. Only the CDR3 DNA is retained, 45 bases long and in frame from the first base. Taken from the germline V gene, the CDR1 and CDR2 loops are SGHDT and YYEEEE. CD4+ T cells from unexposed donors were collected before the COVID-19 pandemic (2011-2018). To separate naive from memory CD4+ T cells, cryopreserved PBMCs first underwent CD4 enrichment and then EasySep naive CD4+ T cell enrichment. Leukapheresis product for the unexposed donors was bought commercially. PBMCs were isolated from leukapheresis product or whole blood by Ficoll-Paque PLUS gradient centrifugation. The PBMCs went either fresh into the expansion assay or into cryopreservation at -140 degrees C. The QIAamp Micro DNA Kit was used to extract genomic DNA from the CD4+ T cells. The record originates from a study of CD4 T cells in relation to SARS-CoV-2 and coronaviruses (dated by TCRdb to 2020 to 2022). Study-wide context: Using patient-derived lymphoblastoid cell lines, the shared crossreactive spike epitopes were mapped to their HLA restriction. At the level of individual TCR clonotypes, the study measured memory CD4+ T cell crossreactivity between SARS-CoV-2 spike protein and common cold coronavirus spike proteins. Samples from a few pre-COVID donors and the naive versus memory experiments were sequenced with the Adaptive Biotechnologies TCR-sequencing kit; other data were Illumina-based. A different, Illumina-based TCR-beta assay was used to sequence expansion assays from other donors in the study.

Study-level results and caveats: Because the crossreactivity analysis focused on spike protein, crossreactivity against other viral proteins was not assessed. About 65% of donors had memory CD4+ clonotypes that crossrecognized SARS-CoV-2 and at least one common cold coronavirus spike. Sequencing of naive versus memory cells indicated that the assay detects memory recall responses, not primary responses primed during culture. The study was constrained by small numbers of patients and of tested TCRs. Because no donor provided both pre-pandemic and post-infection samples, tracing the source of pre-existing responses was limited. Significantly weaker SARS-CoV-2-driven expansion was shown by crossreactive clones than by monoreactive clones, consistent with antigenic imprinting.

The rearranged chain carries TRBV5-6 and TRBJ2-7; the D gene cannot be named for sure. The specimen was naive CD4+ T cells from PBMCs. Taken with the paper, the label for cell subset or site translates to: naive CD4+ T cells isolated by negative enrichment. This TCR came from a human donor in good health. The DNA sequence is as follows: TGTGCCAGCAGCACCCCGGCGGAAAGCTCCTACGAGCAGTACTTC. Translated, it reads CASSTPAESSYEQYF.